This TCR beta chain is drawn from a study of shared clonotypes between healthy human individuals. Trimming cost V 0 bases and J 5 bases; bases outside gene matches: 12. The CDR3 contains 17 residues. CDR1 SGHNT and CDR2 YYREEE come from the germline V gene (reference sequence). The assay was immunoSEQ multiplex PCR, and TCRdb's table has in-frame clones only and misses some. The profile shows around 1.4 million clones, approximately 98.5% of them singletons. This TCR derives from a man aged 25-45 years in good health. V gene TRBV5-4 combines with J gene TRBJ2-3; 7 nucleotides align to TRBD2. Sample: naive CD4+ T cells sorted from blood. Subset indicated: CD45RA+ positively selected. This CDR3 is CASSLGRPAGEVDTQYF. The CDR3 region has the DNA TGTGCCAGCAGCTTGGGTCGGCCGGCGGGAGAAGTAGATACGCAGTATTTT.